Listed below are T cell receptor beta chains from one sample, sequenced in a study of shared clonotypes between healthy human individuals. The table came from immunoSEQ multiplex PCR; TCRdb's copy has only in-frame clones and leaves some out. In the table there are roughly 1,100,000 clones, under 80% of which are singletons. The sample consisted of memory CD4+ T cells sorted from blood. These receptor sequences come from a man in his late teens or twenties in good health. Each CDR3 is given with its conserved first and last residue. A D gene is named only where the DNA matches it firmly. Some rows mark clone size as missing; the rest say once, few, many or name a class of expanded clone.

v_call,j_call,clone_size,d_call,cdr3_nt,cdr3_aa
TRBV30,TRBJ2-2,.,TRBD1,TGTGCCTGGGCCCGGGACAGGGGGGTAACCGGGGAGCTGTTTTTT,CAWARDRGVTGELFF
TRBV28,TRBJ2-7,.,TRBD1,TGTGCCAGCAGTTCGACGGGACAGGGGGCCTACGAGCAGTACTTC,CASSSTGQGAYEQYF
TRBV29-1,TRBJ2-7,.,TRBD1,TGCAGCGTGGGTAGCGAGACAGGGCCTTCCGAGCAGTACTTC,CSVGSETGPSEQYF
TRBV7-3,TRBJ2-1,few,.,TGTGCCAGCAGCTTAAGCCTAGCCAACAATGAGCAGTTCTTC,CASSLSLANNEQFF
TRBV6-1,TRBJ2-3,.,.,TGTGCCAGCAGTGCTAGTACCTTCGGCACAGATACGCAGTATTTT,CASSASTFGTDTQYF
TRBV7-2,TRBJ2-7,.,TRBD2,TGTGCCAGCAGCCCCAGACTAGCGGTGGCCTACGAGCAGTACTTC,CASSPRLAVAYEQYF
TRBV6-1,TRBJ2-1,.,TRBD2,TGTGCCAGCAGGGTAGCGGGAGAGCTCTACAATGAGCAGTTCTTC,CASRVAGELYNEQFF
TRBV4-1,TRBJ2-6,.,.,TGCGCCAGCAGCCAAGTGGACTTAGGGTTCACTGGGGCCAACGTCCTGACTTTC,CASSQVDLGFTGANVLTF
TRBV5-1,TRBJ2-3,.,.,TGCGCCAGCAGCGGTGGGCTCGCGCCCCAGAGCACAGATACGCAGTATTTT,CASSGGLAPQSTDTQYF
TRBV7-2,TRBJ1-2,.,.,TGTGCCAGCAGCTTCGACGCCTATGGTGGCTACACCTTC,CASSFDAYGGYTF
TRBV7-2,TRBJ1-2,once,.,TGTGCCAGCAGCAAATCCACGACGGACTTCTATGGCTACACCTTC,CASSKSTTDFYGYTF
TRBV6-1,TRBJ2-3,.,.,TGTGCCAGCAGTGATACGGGGGGCACAGATACGCAGTATTTT,CASSDTGGTDTQYF
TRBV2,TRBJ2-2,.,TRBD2,TGTGCCAGCAGTCCACTAGCGGGAAACACCGGGGAGCTGTTTTTT,CASSPLAGNTGELFF
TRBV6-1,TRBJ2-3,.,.,TGTGCCAGCAGTGACATGATCACAGATACGCAGTATTTT,CASSDMITDTQYF
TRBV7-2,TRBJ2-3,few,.,TGTGCCAGCACCTCGGACAGATCCCTTTGGACAGATACGCAGTATTTT,CASTSDRSLWTDTQYF
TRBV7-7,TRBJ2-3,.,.,TGTGCTAGCAGCTTGGGGGGCCTCCTCACAGATACGCAGTATTTT,CASSLGGLLTDTQYF
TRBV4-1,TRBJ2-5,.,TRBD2,TGCGCCAGCAGCCAAATCGGACTAGTCGAGACCCAGTACTTC,CASSQIGLVETQYF
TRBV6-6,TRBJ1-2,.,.,TGTGCCAGCACCACCCCTGGCGGAGCTAACTATGGCTACACCTTC,CASTTPGGANYGYTF
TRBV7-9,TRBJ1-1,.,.,TGTGCCAGCAGCTTATTTCAGAGGAACACTGAAGCTTTCTTT,CASSLFQRNTEAFF
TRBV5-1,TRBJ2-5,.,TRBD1,TGCGCCAGCATGGCCTCCCGGGACAGAAATTTTCAAGAGACCCAGTACTTC,CASMASRDRNFQETQYF
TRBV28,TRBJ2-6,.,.,TGTGCCAGCAAGGGATCAACAGGGACTGGGGCCAACGTCCTGACTTTC,CASKGSTGTGANVLTF
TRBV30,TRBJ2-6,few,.,TGTGCCTGGGCCGGGACCTTCAGCTCTGGGGCCAACGTCCTGACTTTC,CAWAGTFSSGANVLTF
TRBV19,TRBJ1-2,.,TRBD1,TGTGCCAGTACCCCGGGACAGGGAAATTCTAACTATGGCTACACCTTC,CASTPGQGNSNYGYTF
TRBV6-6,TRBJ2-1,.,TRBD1,TGTGCCAGCAGTTACGACAGGGGAGATTTCAGTGAGCAGTTCTTC,CASSYDRGDFSEQFF
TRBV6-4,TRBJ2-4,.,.,TGTGCCAGCAGTGGACCCTGGGGCTTAGCCAAAAACATTCAGTACTTC,CASSGPWGLAKNIQYF
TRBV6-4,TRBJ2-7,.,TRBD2,TGTGCCAGCAGTGGGACTAGCGGGGGGCCTACCTACGAGCAGTACTTC,CASSGTSGGPTYEQYF
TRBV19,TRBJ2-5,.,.,TGTGCCAGTAGTATTACGGGAGAGACCCAGTACTTC,CASSITGETQYF
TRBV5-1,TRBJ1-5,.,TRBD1,TGCGCCAGCAGCCCGGGGACAGGGTGGAATCAGCCCCAGCATTTT,CASSPGTGWNQPQHF
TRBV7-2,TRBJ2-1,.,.,TGTGCCAGCAGCTTAGCTAGAGTCAGTGAGCAGTTCTTC,CASSLARVSEQFF
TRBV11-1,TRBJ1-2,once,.,TGTGCCAGCAGCTTTGGGACAAGTAATGGCTACACCTTC,CASSFGTSNGYTF
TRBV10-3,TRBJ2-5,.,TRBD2,TGTGCCATCAGCAATAGCGGGGATACTTCTTGCCAGTACTTC,CAISNSGDTSCQYF
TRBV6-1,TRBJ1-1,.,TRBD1,TGTGCCAGCAGTGGACAGGGAGGACTATTCAACACTGAAGCTTTCTTT,CASSGQGGLFNTEAFF
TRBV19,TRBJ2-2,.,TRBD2,TGTGCCAGTCGTTACAAAGCGGGAGGACCGATCAACACCGGGGAGCTGTTTTTT,CASRYKAGGPINTGELFF
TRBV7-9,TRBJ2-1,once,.,TGTGCCAGCAGCTTCCGGACAGGTCCGGACCGGGAGAGGAACAATGAGCAGTTCTTC,CASSFRTGPDRERNNEQFF
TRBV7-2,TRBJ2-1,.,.,TGTGCCAGCAGCTGGGGTATGGCGGGCGGGATTCGCAATGAGCAGTTCTTC,CASSWGMAGGIRNEQFF
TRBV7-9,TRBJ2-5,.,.,TGTGCCAGCAGCTGCGACTATCAAGAGACCCAGTACTTC,CASSCDYQETQYF
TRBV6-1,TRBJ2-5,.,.,TGTGCCAGCAGTCCCCTCGGACCCCTGGAGACCCAGTACTTC,CASSPLGPLETQYF
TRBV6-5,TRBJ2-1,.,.,TGTGCCAGCCGTTCGGTTCGGCGGGATGGACAGTTCTTC,CASRSVRRDGQFF
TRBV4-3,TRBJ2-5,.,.,TGCGCCAGCAGCCAAGCGGACCCCGGATACCAAGAGACCCAGTACTTC,CASSQADPGYQETQYF
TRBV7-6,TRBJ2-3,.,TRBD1,TGTGCCAGCAGCTTAGAGGGACAGGCCACAGATACGCAGTATTTT,CASSLEGQATDTQYF
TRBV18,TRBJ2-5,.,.,TGTGCCAGCTCACCATTGGCAGAGACCCAGTACTTC,CASSPLAETQYF
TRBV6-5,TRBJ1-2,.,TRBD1,TGTGCCAGCAGCGAGGACAGGGATCCTGGCTACACCTTC,CASSEDRDPGYTF
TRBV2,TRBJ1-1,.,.,TGTGCCAGCGGGCGTATGAACACTGAAGCTTTCTTT,CASGRMNTEAFF
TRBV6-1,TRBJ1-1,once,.,TGTGCCAGCAGTGAAGACCTGGGCAGGGCTTTGCCTGAAGCTTTCTTT,CASSEDLGRALPEAFF
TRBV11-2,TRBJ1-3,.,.,TGTGCCAGCAGCCCCCAGGACAGAGTCTCTGGAAACACCATATATTTT,CASSPQDRVSGNTIYF
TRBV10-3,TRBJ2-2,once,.,TGTGCCATCAGTGAGAACACCGGAGGGACCGGGGAGCTGTTTTTT,CAISENTGGTGELFF
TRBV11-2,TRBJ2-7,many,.,TGTGCCAGCAGCTTAGATACGTCTCTACGGGAGCAGTACTTC,CASSLDTSLREQYF
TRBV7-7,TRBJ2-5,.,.,TGTGCTAGCTCCCAGGGGGAGACCCAGTACTTC,CASSQGETQYF
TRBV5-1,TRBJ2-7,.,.,TGCGCCAGCAGCTTGGTTCCAGCCTACGAGCAGTACTTC,CASSLVPAYEQYF
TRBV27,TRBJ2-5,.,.,TGTGCCAGCAGTTTATCGTTAGGGGGGGGGACCCAGTACTTC,CASSLSLGGGTQYF
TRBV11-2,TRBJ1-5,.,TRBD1,TGTGCCAGCAGCTTGCAAACAGGGGGGCATAGCAATCAGCCCCAGCATTTT,CASSLQTGGHSNQPQHF
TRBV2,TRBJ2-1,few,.,TGTGCCAGCAGTGCGTGGGTGCCCCCCTTTGAGCAGTTCTTC,CASSAWVPPFEQFF
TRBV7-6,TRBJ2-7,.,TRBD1,TGTGCCAGCAGCCGGGACAGGGATTACGAGCAGTACTTC,CASSRDRDYEQYF
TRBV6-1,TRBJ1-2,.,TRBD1,TGTGCCAGCAGTGAAGCGGGCAGGGGGCTCGGTGGCTACACCTTC,CASSEAGRGLGGYTF
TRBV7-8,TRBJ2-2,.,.,TGTGCCAGCAGCTTAGCCAGAAGCGACGGACGGATGAACACCGGGGAGCTGTTTTTT,CASSLARSDGRMNTGELFF